Presented here are 26 T cell receptor beta chains from one specimen sequenced in a study of glioma-infiltrating T cells after dendritic cell vaccination. The time point: after dendritic cell vaccination, including at tumor progression/relapse. Sequencing used immunoSEQ multiplex PCR; TCRdb keeps in-frame clones, though not all of them. The profile shows some 10,000 clones, roughly 86% of them singletons. The sample in question was blood, obtained after dendritic cell vaccination. These receptors were collected from a human donor with glioblastoma.

The CDR3 sequence is CASQTSGNADTQYF. In DNA, the CDR3 is TGCGCCAGCCAAACTAGCGGCAACGCGGATACGCAGTATTTT. The genes are TRBV5-1 and TRBJ2-3; TRBD2 agrees at 8 bases. J gave up 6 bases and V 7 bases, and 10 bases lay outside the gene matches. This CDR3 is 14 amino acids long. Germline CDR1 is SGHRS and CDR2 is YFSETQ.

V is TRBV29-1 and J is TRBJ2-7; possibly TRBD1 for D (6 bases). V dropped 3 bases and J dropped 6 bases, with 12 bases sitting between them. Germline CDR1 SQVTM, CDR2 ANQGSEA. The CDR3 sequence is 12 residues long. CDR3 region: CSVDQGRGEQYF. CDR3 DNA: TGCAGCGTTGATCAGGGCAGGGGCGAGCAGTACTTC.

This rearrangement joins TRBV30 to TRBJ2-2, with 10 bases that match TRBD2. The trim removed 0 bases at V and 5 bases at J, leaving 3 bases unmatched. Per germline, CDR1 GTSNPN and CDR2 SVGIG (reference sequence). The CDR3 sequence is 15 residues long. CDR3 residues: CAWSVELAGTGELFF. The DNA for the CDR3 is TGTGCCTGGAGTGTAGAACTAGCGGGAACCGGGGAGCTGTTTTTT.

J is TRBJ2-7 and V is TRBV7-9; D perhaps matches TRBD2 (5 bases). V lost 5 bases to trimming and J lost 3 bases, with 11 bases between them. In germline, CDR1 is SEHNR, CDR2 FQNEAQ (reference sequence). The CDR3 has 13 residues. CDR3 sequence reads: CASSPSRGYEQYF. CDR3 nucleotide sequence: TGTGCCAGCAGCCCTAGCCGAGGCTACGAGCAGTACTTC.

J is TRBJ1-2 and V is TRBV5-4, with TRBD1 identical over 7 bases. In germline, CDR1 is SGHNT, CDR2 YYREEE (reference sequence). J lost 0 bases, V lost 0 bases, and 8 bases had no gene match. CDR3 length: 17 amino acids. CDR3 DNA: TGTGCCAGCAGCTTGGAAGGACAGGCGTATACTAACTATGGCTACACCTTC. Its translation is CASSLEGQAYTNYGYTF.

The V gene is TRBV27, the J gene TRBJ1-1; tentative D call: TRBD1 (6 bases). Germline CDR1 is MNHEY and CDR2 is SMNVEV (reference sequence). V was pared by 1 base and J by 1 base, with 16 bases between. The CDR3 consists of 17 residues. The CDR3 DNA sequence: TGTGCCAGCAGTTTATACCGCGGACAGCAAAGGAACACTGAAGCTTTCTTT. Amino acid sequence: CASSLYRGQQRNTEAFF.

CDR3 DNA sequence: TGCGCCAGCAGCTTGGGGTCTAGCCAAGAGACCCAGTACTTC. It specifies CASSLGSSQETQYF. The chain couples TRBV5-1 to TRBJ2-5, with D uncertain. Germline assignment: CDR1 SGHRS and CDR2 YFSETQ. CDR3 length equals 14 residues. With 0 bases removed from V and 1 base from J, the gap between germline ends came to 7 bases.

V gene TRBV27 combines with J gene TRBJ1-3, with D perhaps matching TRBD1 (6 bases). Germline V gives CDR1 MNHEY, CDR2 SMNVEV (reference sequence). V was cut by 6 bases and J by 0 bases, with 12 bases left in between. This CDR3 spans 15 amino acids. CDR3 amino acids: CASRPTGTSGNTIYF. Written as DNA, the CDR3 is TGTGCCAGCAGACCGACAGGCACCTCTGGAAACACCATATATTTT.

The chain carries TRBV6-1 and TRBJ2-4; 11 nucleotides agree with TRBD2. V was clipped by 4 bases and J by 0 bases; unmatched bases: 5. The length of the CDR3 is 17 residues. Looked up from germline, CDR1 is MNHNS and CDR2 is SASEGT. In DNA form, the CDR3 reads TGTGCCAGCAGTGGACTACTAGCGGGAGAAGCCAAAAACATTCAGTACTTC. This codes for CASSGLLAGEAKNIQYF.

The chain carries TRBV6-1 and TRBJ2-2; weak D call: TRBD1 (5 bases). Trimming removed 2 bases at V and 6 bases at J, with 7 bases between. Germline V gene data show CDR1 as MNHNS and CDR2 as SASEGT. The CDR3 length is 13 residues. This CDR3 is CASSEFRAGELFF. In DNA, the CDR3 is TGTGCCAGCAGTGAATTCAGGGCCGGGGAGCTGTTTTTT.

Only a few counts were recorded for this clone. The chain recombines TRBV15 with TRBJ2-1, with 12 bases identical to TRBD2. Looked up from germline, CDR1 is LNHNV and CDR2 is YYDKDF (reference sequence). This CDR3 contains 20 residues. Unmatched junction bases numbered 20, after V lost 5 bases and J lost 6 bases. The CDR3 bases are TGTGCCACCAGCGACCAGGCTAGCGGGAGGGCTCGATGGGGAGGCAATGAGCAGTTCTTC. As protein: CATSDQASGRARWGGNEQFF.

The rearrangement joins TRBV7-9 to TRBJ2-2; D gene ambiguous. Germline CDR1 SEHNR, CDR2 FQNEAQ (reference sequence). V lost 3 bases and J 8 bases, leaving 4 bases between the germline ends. This CDR3 has 11 residues. CDR3 amino acids: CASSLAGELFF. The CDR3 DNA reads TGTGCCAGCAGCTTGGCTGGGGAGCTGTTTTTT. The full variable domain, in which reference TRBV7-9 and TRBJ2-2 provide the parts outside the CDR3, is DTGVSQNPRHKITKRGQNVTFRCDPISEHNRLYWYRQTLGQGPEFLTYFQNEAQLEKSRLLSDRFSAERPKGSFSTLEIQRTEQGDSAMYLCASSLAGELFFGEGSRLTVL.

V usage is TRBV5-6 and J usage is TRBJ1-6; a possible D gene is TRBD1 (5 bases). Germline CDR1 SGHDT, CDR2 YYEEEE. The CDR3 extends over 15 amino acids. Trimming stripped 4 bases from V and 7 bases from J, with 15 bases between. The CDR3 protein is CASSPGLPQNSPLHF. DNA for the CDR3: TGTGCCAGCAGCCCGGGACTTCCGCAGAATTCACCCCTCCACTTT.

The V call is TRBV29-1, the J call TRBJ2-1, with 15 positions matching TRBD2. CDR3 length: 15 amino acids. Per germline, CDR1 SQVTM and CDR2 ANQGSEA. The J segment lost 4 bases and the V segment lost 6 bases, leaving 4 bases of the junction unmatched. The CDR3 nucleotides read TGCAGCGTGCCGGGGACTAGCGGGAGGTACAATGAGCAGTTCTTC. It translates to CSVPGTSGRYNEQFF.

This chain connects TRBV30 to TRBJ1-1; D is uncertain. Germline V gene lookup returns CDR1 GTSNPN and CDR2 SVGIG (reference sequence). The CDR3 sequence is 11 residues long. Between the trimmed V and J ends, which lost 7 bases and 0 bases, there was a span of 6 bases. CDR3 loop: CASRMNTEAFF. The CDR3 DNA reads TGTGCCTCCAGGATGAACACTGAAGCTTTCTTT. Full variable domain (rest looked up from reference TRBV30 and TRBJ1-1): SQTIHQWPATLVQPVGSPLSLECTVEGTSNPNLYWYRQAAGRGLQLLFYSVGIGQISSEVPQNLSASRPQDRQFILSSKKLLLSDSGFYLCASRMNTEAFFGQGTRLTVV.

This chain connects TRBV30 to TRBJ2-1; weak D call: TRBD1 (6 bases). The V end lost 5 bases, the J end lost 7 bases, and 27 bases lay between the germline ends. CDR3 length: 17 amino acids. Looked up from germline, CDR1 is GTSNPN and CDR2 is SVGIG (reference sequence). The CDR3 region is CAWGLSWGRGEINEQFF. CDR3 sequence (DNA): TGTGCCTGGGGCCTATCCTGGGGCAGGGGTGAAATAAATGAGCAGTTCTTC.

The chain employs TRBV30 and TRBJ2-3; D possibly corresponds to TRBD2 (6 bases). Germline assignment: CDR1 GTSNPN and CDR2 SVGIG (reference sequence). V lost 2 bases, J lost 2 bases, and 17 bases lay in between. This CDR3 region has 16 residues. This CDR3 reads CAWSRGGAQVTDTQYF. CDR3 nucleotide sequence: TGTGCCTGGAGTCGCGGCGGGGCGCAGGTCACAGATACGCAGTATTTT. Full variable domain (rest looked up from reference TRBV30 and TRBJ2-3): SQTIHQWPATLVQPVGSPLSLECTVEGTSNPNLYWYRQAAGRGLQLLFYSVGIGQISSEVPQNLSASRPQDRQFILSSKKLLLSDSGFYLCAWSRGGAQVTDTQYFGPGTRLTVL.

The table lists this clone with a count of one. V usage is TRBV5-1 and J usage is TRBJ2-1; 8 bases fit TRBD2. The CDR3 consists of 16 residues. V was clipped by 0 bases and J by 8 bases; unmatched bases: 10. Germline lookup yields CDR1 SGHRS and CDR2 YFSETQ. CDR3 loop: CASSLGLAGLWDEQFF. The CDR3 nucleotides are TGCGCCAGCAGCTTGGGATTAGCGGGGCTTTGGGATGAGCAGTTCTTC.

This clone was picked up one time. The genes are TRBV28 and TRBJ2-1; TRBD2 matches at 13 bases. Germline V gene sequence: CDR1 MDHEN, CDR2 SYDVKM. The CDR3 length is 17 residues. V was clipped by 1 base and J by 7 bases; unmatched bases: 7. As DNA, the CDR3 is TGTGCCAGCAGTTTATCACGTGGACTAGCGGGAGTGAATGAGCAGTTCTTC. As protein: CASSLSRGLAGVNEQFF.

The sample holds a few counts of this clone. DNA for the CDR3: TGCGCCAGCAGTGAGTACGCGGGACCCTCCTACGAGCAGTACTTC. This translates into CASSEYAGPSYEQYF. This chain joins TRBV10-2 and TRBJ2-5; TRBD2 might be the D (6 bases). The closer fit of TRBJ2-7 to the DNA end suggests the J call may be wrong. Per the germline V gene, CDR1 is WSHSY and CDR2 is SAAADI. The CDR3 runs 15 residues.

This chain links TRBV19 with TRBJ1-2; D remains ambiguous. Trimming took off 0 bases at V and 8 bases at J, with 16 bases between the two ends. Germline CDR1 LNHDA, CDR2 SQIVND (reference sequence). This CDR3 region has 15 residues. The CDR3 reads CASSIELGMVEGYTF. CDR3 in DNA: TGTGCCAGTAGTATAGAGCTCGGGATGGTGGAAGGCTACACCTTC.

The CDR3 DNA is TGCGCCAGCAGTCCCCGCGTAATAGCGAGACTCCGCTTCTCCTACGAGCAGTACTTC. Translated, it gives CASSPRVIARLRFSYEQYF. The V gene is TRBV23-1, the J gene TRBJ2-7, with TRBD2 as a possible D gene (5 bases). TRBV23-1 is recorded as an ORF, its role being uncertain. This CDR3 is built from 19 residues. Trimming removed 4 bases at V and 0 bases at J, with 25 bases between.

The chain carries TRBV6-5 and TRBJ1-2; D remains unclear. CDR3 length: 12 amino acids. V lost 2 bases to trimming and J lost 8 bases, with 9 bases between them. Germline CDR1 reads MNHEY; CDR2 reads SVGAGI. The DNA for the CDR3 is TGTGCCAGCAGTTACGTCGGCGGGGGCTACACCTTC. Protein sequence: CASSYVGGGYTF.

The genes are TRBV5-4 and TRBJ2-3; 8 nucleotides match TRBD2. Unmatched junction bases numbered 4, after V lost 9 bases and J lost 1 base. The germline V gene encodes CDR1 SGHNT and CDR2 YYREEE (reference sequence). This CDR3 is 13 amino acids long. CDR3 DNA sequence: TGTGCCACCCGAGCGGGAGGCACAGATACGCAGTATTTT. This sequence encodes CATRAGGTDTQYF.

V gene TRBV14 combines with J gene TRBJ2-7, with TRBD2 matching 8 bases. V lost 1 base, J lost 6 bases, and 8 bases stayed unmatched. Germline assignment: CDR1 SGHDN and CDR2 FVKESK. This CDR3 has 15 residues. CDR3 in amino acids: CASSQGRTSSVEQYF. CDR3 sequence (DNA): TGTGCCAGCAGCCAAGGCCGGACTAGCTCTGTCGAGCAGTACTTC.

This chain joins TRBV4-2 and TRBJ1-4, with 10 positions matching TRBD1. V shed 4 bases and J 6 bases; nucleotides not matched to a gene: 11. Germline values: CDR1 LGHNA, CDR2 YNFKEQ. The CDR3 loop spans 17 amino acids. The CDR3 DNA reads TGTGCCAGCAGCCCCCGGGACAGGGGCGAAGATCATGAAAAACTGTTTTTT. This gives the protein CASSPRDRGEDHEKLFF.